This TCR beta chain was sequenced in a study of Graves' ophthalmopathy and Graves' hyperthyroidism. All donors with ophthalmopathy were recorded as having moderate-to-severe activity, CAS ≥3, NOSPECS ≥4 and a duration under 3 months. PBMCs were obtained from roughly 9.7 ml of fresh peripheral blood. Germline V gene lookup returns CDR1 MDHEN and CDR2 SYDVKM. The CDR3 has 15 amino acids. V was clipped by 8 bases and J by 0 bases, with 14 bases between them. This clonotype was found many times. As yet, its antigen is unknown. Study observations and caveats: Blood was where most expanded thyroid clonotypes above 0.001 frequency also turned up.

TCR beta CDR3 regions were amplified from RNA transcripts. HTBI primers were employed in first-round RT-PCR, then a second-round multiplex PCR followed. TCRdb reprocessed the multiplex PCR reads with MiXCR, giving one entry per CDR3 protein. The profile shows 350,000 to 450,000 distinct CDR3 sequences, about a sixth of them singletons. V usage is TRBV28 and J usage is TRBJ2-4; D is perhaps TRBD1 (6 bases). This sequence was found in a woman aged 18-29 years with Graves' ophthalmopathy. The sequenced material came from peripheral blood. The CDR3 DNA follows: TGTGCCAGCGGCGACGGACAGCTAGCCAAAAACATTCAGTACTTC. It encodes CASGDGQLAKNIQYF.